The 32 T cell receptor beta chains below were found in one sample sequenced in a study of control samples from healthy donors and cancer patients. Generated by immunoSEQ multiplex PCR, the TCRdb table keeps only in-frame clones and is missing some. This table holds over 100,000 clones, 80% to 95% found once. The sequenced sample consisted of blood. The receptors here all came from a man aged 35-49 years in good health.

The table lists this clone with a few counts. The chain couples TRBV5-6 to TRBJ1-6; D is perhaps TRBD1 (6 bases). The length of the CDR3 is 16 residues. The germline CDR1 and CDR2 sequences are SGHDT and YYEEEE. V gave up 1 base and J gave up 3 bases, with 11 bases separating them. This CDR3 is CASSLRAGVYNSPLHF. In DNA form, the CDR3 reads TGTGCCAGCAGCTTGAGGGCAGGGGTCTATAATTCACCCCTCCACTTT.

V and J are TRBV27 and TRBJ1-6; 11 bases are shared with TRBD1. V was pared by 4 bases and J by 0 bases, with 5 bases of the junction left unmatched. Germline CDR1 is MNHEY and CDR2 is SMNVEV (reference sequence). The CDR3 has 18 residues. Here the CDR3 DNA reads TGTGCCAGCAGTTCAGGGACAGGGGGGAGCTCCTATAATTCACCCCTCCACTTT. This sequence encodes CASSSGTGGSSYNSPLHF.

V gene TRBV7-6 combines with J gene TRBJ2-7, with 9 positions matching TRBD1. CDR3 size: 13 residues. V gave up 4 bases and J gave up 7 bases; unmatched junction bases: 5. Germline CDR1 reads SGHVS; CDR2 reads FNYEAQ. CDR3 DNA sequence: TGTGCCAGCAGCTCTGGGACAGGGAAGGAGCAGTACTTC. Amino acid sequence: CASSSGTGKEQYF.

The chain carries TRBV27 and TRBJ2-2, with a possible D match to TRBD1 (5 bases). This CDR3 spans 16 amino acids. The V gene's germline CDR1 is MNHEY and CDR2 SMNVEV (reference sequence). The V and J ends lost 6 bases and 0 bases respectively, with 14 bases between them. Here the CDR3 DNA reads TGTGCCAGCAGCACCACAGGAGTTACGAACACCGGGGAGCTGTTTTTT. Amino acid sequence: CASSTTGVTNTGELFF.

The V and J genes are TRBV6-5 and TRBJ2-7; D possibly corresponds to TRBD1 (7 bases). Germline lookup yields CDR1 MNHEY and CDR2 SVGAGI. The CDR3 covers 15 residues. V lost 2 bases and J 9 bases, leaving 20 bases between the germline ends. CDR3 in amino acids: CASSYLAGGGIVQYF. CDR3 nucleotide sequence: TGTGCCAGCAGTTACCTGGCAGGGGGAGGTATCGTGCAGTACTTC.

This chain uses TRBV19 with TRBJ1-2; perhaps TRBD1 as D (5 bases). The CDR3 is 11 amino acids. With 7 bases removed from V and 7 bases from J, the gap between germline ends came to 10 bases. The V gene's germline CDR1 is LNHDA and CDR2 SQIVND (reference sequence). The CDR3 coding sequence is TGTGCCAGTACTGAGGGGCCTGGCTACACCTTC. It is translated as CASTEGPGYTF. Combining the CDR3 with reference TRBV19 and TRBJ1-2 gives the whole variable domain DGGITQSPKYLFRKEGQNVTLSCEQNLNHDAMYWYRQDPGQGLRLIYYSQIVNDFQKGDIAEGYSVSREKKESFPLTVTSAQKNPTAFYLCASTEGPGYTFGSGTRLTVV.

The CDR3 DNA reads TGTGCCAGCAGCGAGGGATTTCGCAATGAGCAGTTCTTC. It yields the protein CASSEGFRNEQFF. The V call is TRBV7-8, the J call TRBJ2-1; D is perhaps TRBD2 (5 bases). This CDR3 has 13 residues. The V and J ends lost 5 bases and 6 bases respectively, with 11 bases between them. Germline-derived CDR1 and CDR2 are SGHVS and FQNEAQ.

This rearrangement joins TRBV29-1 to TRBJ1-2; maybe TRBD1 (5 bases). CDR3 size: 14 residues. The germline V gene encodes CDR1 SQVTM and CDR2 ANQGSEA. V lost 3 bases to trimming and J lost 2 bases, with 13 bases between them. The chain's CDR3 is CSVESGGMNYGYTF. In DNA form, the CDR3 reads TGCAGCGTTGAGTCTGGGGGGATGAACTATGGCTACACCTTC.

The V and J genes are TRBV21-1 and TRBJ2-7; no DNA check was done on the table's D call, TRBD2. TRBV21-1 is shown as a pseudogene. This CDR3 region has 17 residues. CDR3: CASSKTGGAESSYEQYF. In DNA, the CDR3 is TGTGCCAGCAGCAAAACGGGAGGGGCGGAGAGCTCCTACGAGCAGTACTTC.

The chain employs TRBV4-1 and TRBJ1-6; no firm D call. Trimming took 2 bases from V and 7 from J, leaving 15 bases between them. Germline lookup yields CDR1 MGHRA and CDR2 YSYEKL. The CDR3 has 16 residues. The CDR3 region is CASSQTERVGNSPLHF. CDR3 DNA sequence: TGCGCCAGCAGCCAAACCGAGAGGGTGGGGAATTCACCCCTCCACTTT.

This clone has only a few counts. The chain carries TRBV6-1 and TRBJ1-4; D is ambiguous. The CDR3 loop spans 12 amino acids. Trimming pared 0 bases from V and 8 bases from J, leaving 4 bases between. CDR1 and CDR2 from the germline V gene are MNHNS and SASEGT. The CDR3 spells CASSEAKEKLFF. The CDR3, as DNA: TGTGCCAGCAGTGAAGCGAAGGAAAAACTGTTTTTT.

The gene calls are TRBV5-1 and TRBJ2-3, with a tentative D call TRBD2 (5 bases). The length of the CDR3 is 13 residues. The germline V and J ends were trimmed by 5 bases and 2 bases, with 9 bases remaining between them. Germline-derived CDR1 and CDR2 are SGHRS and YFSETQ. The CDR3 bases are TGCGCCAGCAGTGGAGGTATCACAGATACGCAGTATTTT. Translated, it gives CASSGGITDTQYF.

The chain links TRBV18 to TRBJ2-3, with D maybe TRBD2 (7 bases). V was pared by 3 bases and J by 2 bases, with 12 bases between. The CDR3 covers 15 residues. Germline values: CDR1 KGHSH, CDR2 LQKENI. The CDR3 region is CASSPLRGATDTQYF. DNA for the CDR3: TGTGCCAGCTCACCTCTCCGGGGGGCCACAGATACGCAGTATTTT.

The rearrangement joins TRBV30 to TRBJ1-4, with TRBD1 identical over 9 bases. The CDR3 is 14 amino acids. Germline V lookup: CDR1 GTSNPN, CDR2 SVGIG (reference sequence). V lost 2 bases and J lost 6; bases outside the gene matches: 4. In DNA form, the CDR3 reads TGTGCCTGGAGTATAGGACAGGGGTATGAAAAACTGTTTTTT. This translates into CAWSIGQGYEKLFF.

The rearrangement joins TRBV7-9 to TRBJ2-6, with 12 bases identical to TRBD2. V shed 6 bases and J 0 bases; nucleotides not matched to a gene: 3. Germline-derived CDR1 and CDR2 are SEHNR and FQNEAQ (reference sequence). This CDR3 has 17 amino acids. The CDR3 sequence: CASRTSGGRSGANVLTF. CDR3 coding DNA: TGTGCCAGCAGGACTAGCGGGGGTCGCTCTGGGGCCAACGTCCTGACTTTC.

This chain connects TRBV27 to TRBJ2-7; no clear D. Per the germline V gene, CDR1 is MNHEY and CDR2 is SMNVEV (reference sequence). This CDR3 is 13 amino acids long. V gave up 3 bases and J gave up 1 base, with 7 bases separating them. CDR3 loop: CASSFTDSYEQYF. Here the CDR3 DNA reads TGTGCCAGCAGTTTCACCGATTCCTACGAGCAGTACTTC.

This clone was detected once. This chain connects TRBV7-9 to TRBJ1-2; TRBD1 might be the D (5 bases). Trimming removed 0 bases from V and 7 bases from J, with 12 bases in between. Germline lookup yields CDR1 SEHNR and CDR2 FQNEAQ (reference sequence). This CDR3 is 14 amino acids long. The CDR3: CASSLAVGGGGYTF. The CDR3 DNA is TGTGCCAGCAGCTTAGCGGTCGGCGGGGGTGGCTACACCTTC.

V and J are TRBV3-1 (or the pseudogene TRBV3-2) and TRBJ1-1; possibly TRBD1 for D (6 bases). Trimming pared 1 base from V and 6 bases from J, leaving 12 bases between. Germline lookup yields CDR1 LGHDT and CDR2 YNNKEL (reference sequence). The CDR3 covers 14 residues. The CDR3 coding sequence is TGTGCCAGCAGCCAAGTTCAGGGGTGGCCTGAAGCTTTCTTT. It encodes CASSQVQGWPEAFF.

This rearrangement joins TRBV3-1 (or the pseudogene TRBV3-2) to TRBJ1-6; D is unclear. This CDR3 is 15 amino acids long. Germline V lookup: CDR1 LGHDT, CDR2 YNNKEL (reference sequence). V was pared by 1 base and J by 10 bases, with 14 bases between. CDR3 residues: CASSQVASRGSPLHF. The CDR3 DNA is TGTGCCAGCAGCCAAGTGGCCAGTCGAGGATCACCCCTCCACTTT.

V gene TRBV30 combines with J gene TRBJ2-2; D perhaps matches TRBD1 (5 bases). The CDR3 extends over 14 amino acids. The germline V and J ends were trimmed by 0 bases and 7 bases, with 12 bases remaining between them. Germline V gene sequence: CDR1 GTSNPN, CDR2 SVGIG (reference sequence). CDR3 in DNA: TGTGCCTGGAGTGTACCAGGGCCTATCGGGGAGCTGTTTTTT. Its protein product is CAWSVPGPIGELFF.

The CDR3 DNA reads TGTGCCAGCAGGGGGACAGTCTCCTACGAGCAGTACTTC. This encodes CASRGTVSYEQYF. This rearrangement joins TRBV2 to TRBJ2-7; 7 nucleotides agree with TRBD1. The CDR3 covers 13 residues. After removal of 6 bases from V and 0 bases from J, the junction contained 2 bases not matched to a gene. Germline CDR1 is SNHLY and CDR2 is FYNNEI.

The chain is built from TRBV6-5 and TRBJ1-3; TRBD1 is a possible D gene (6 bases). CDR3 length: 15 residues. Between the trimmed V and J ends, which lost 0 bases and 3 bases, there was a span of 9 bases. Per germline, CDR1 MNHEY and CDR2 SVGAGI. Here the CDR3 reads CASSYSPGDGNTIYF. CDR3 in DNA: TGTGCCAGCAGTTACTCTCCAGGGGATGGAAACACCATATATTTT.

This clone has just a few counts. The rearrangement links TRBV6-1 to TRBJ1-6; 11 nucleotides match TRBD1. Germline values: CDR1 MNHNS, CDR2 SASEGT. V shed 2 bases, J shed 8 bases, and the junction held 2 bases outside the gene matches. The CDR3 has 15 amino acids. The CDR3 sequence: CASSERDRGYSPLHF. CDR3 sequence (DNA): TGTGCCAGCAGTGAACGGGACAGGGGGTATTCACCCCTCCACTTT.

The chain carries TRBV3-1 (or the pseudogene TRBV3-2) and TRBJ1-6, with TRBD1 identical over 9 bases. The V gene end was trimmed by 2 bases and the J gene end by 7 bases; junction bases not matched to a gene: 6. CDR3 length equals 16 residues. Germline V CDR1 and CDR2: LGHDT, YNNKEL (reference sequence). In DNA, the CDR3 is TGTGCCAGCAGCCAATTCTCCGGGACAGGGAATTCACCCCTCCACTTT. Protein product: CASSQFSGTGNSPLHF.

This clone turned up a few times. This sequence joins TRBV3-1 (or the pseudogene TRBV3-2) and TRBJ1-5; possible D gene TRBD1, 6 bases. Germline-derived CDR1 and CDR2 are LGHDT and YNNKEL (reference sequence). V was shortened by 1 base and J by 7 bases, with 14 bases between the two germline ends. The CDR3 covers 15 residues. CDR3 protein: CASSQGPGGEQPQHF. DNA for the CDR3: TGTGCCAGCAGCCAAGGTCCGGGGGGCGAACAGCCCCAGCATTTT.

The chain recombines TRBV24-1 with TRBJ2-2; D is tentatively TRBD1 or TRBD2 (5 bases each). The CDR3 loop spans 16 amino acids. Germline CDR1 is KGHDR and CDR2 is SFDVKD. The ends were cut back, 4 bases at V and 5 bases at J, with 16 bases in the middle. The CDR3 loop reads CATSDSGPSGTGELFF. CDR3 coding DNA: TGTGCCACCAGTGACTCAGGGCCCTCGGGGACCGGGGAGCTGTTTTTT.

The chain carries TRBV5-6 and TRBJ2-5; D remains unclear. Looked up from germline, CDR1 is SGHDT and CDR2 is YYEEEE. V was cut by 3 bases and J by 9 bases, with 15 bases left in between. The CDR3 runs to 13 residues. The CDR3 region has the DNA TGTGCCAGCAGCTCGGTTCCTCCTGTTCCCCAGTACTTC. Its translation: CASSSVPPVPQYF.

This chain links TRBV5-1 with TRBJ1-2; TRBD1 matches at 7 bases. This CDR3 has 13 amino acids. Germline CDR1 reads SGHRS; CDR2 reads YFSETQ. V dropped 5 bases and J dropped 7; count of bases not matched to a gene: 8. The CDR3 region is CASRLDRDGGYTF. In nucleotides, the CDR3 is TGCGCCAGCAGACTAGACAGGGATGGTGGCTACACCTTC. Together with reference TRBV5-1 and TRBJ1-2, the CDR3 gives the full variable domain: KAGVTQTPRYLIKTRGQQVTLSCSPISGHRSVSWYQQTPGQGLQFLFEYFSETQRNKGNFPGRFSGRQFSNSRSEMNVSTLELGDSALYLCASRLDRDGGYTFGSGTRLTVV.

The V gene is TRBV2, the J gene TRBJ2-4; 8 nucleotides agree with TRBD2. With V trimmed by 8 bases and J by 4 bases, 4 bases remained unmatched. The CDR3 is 13 amino acids. The germline V gene has CDR1 SNHLY and CDR2 FYNNEI. The CDR3 DNA is TGTGCCAGCCTGGAGCGGGGGAAAAACATTCAGTACTTC. It codes for CASLERGKNIQYF.

V and J are TRBV24-1 and TRBJ2-5; 7 nucleotides match TRBD1. Germline trimming cut 4 bases from V and 2 bases from J; bases unmatched to any gene: 6. Germline V gene lookup returns CDR1 KGHDR and CDR2 SFDVKD. The CDR3 spans 15 residues. This CDR3 is CATSEPGQKQETQYF. The CDR3 DNA follows: TGTGCCACCAGTGAACCGGGACAGAAACAAGAGACCCAGTACTTC.

The rearrangement links TRBV5-4 to TRBJ1-2, with D perhaps matching TRBD1 (5 bases). CDR3 size: 15 residues. CDR1 and CDR2 (germline): SGHNT, YYREEE (reference sequence). Deletions cut 1 base from V and 1 base from J, with 11 bases between. The CDR3 protein is CASSLRGQNNYGYTF. In DNA, the CDR3 is TGTGCCAGCAGCTTGAGGGGCCAAAATAACTATGGCTACACCTTC. Looking up the rest from reference TRBV5-4 and TRBJ1-2 gives the full variable domain: ETGVTQSPTHLIKTRGQQVTLRCSSQSGHNTVSWYQQALGQGPQFIFQYYREEENGRGNFPPRFSGLQFPNYSSELNVNALELDDSALYLCASSLRGQNNYGYTFGSGTRLTVV.

This clone was seen a few times. The V gene is TRBV19, the J gene TRBJ1-5; TRBD1 aligns across 8 bases. CDR3 length equals 16 residues. Germline values: CDR1 LNHDA, CDR2 SQIVND (reference sequence). V gave up 3 bases and J gave up 7 bases; unmatched junction bases: 11. The CDR3 loop reads CASSILQGARRQPQHF. CDR3 nucleotide sequence: TGTGCCAGTAGTATTCTCCAGGGGGCGCGTCGCCAGCCCCAGCATTTT.